This TCR beta chain was sequenced for a study of graft-versus-host responses after intestinal transplantation. Findings and caveats of the study: After transplant, early declines in HvG clones were associated with peak levels of circulating GvH clones.

To note about this clone: The antigen remains unidentified.

From germline, CDR1 is SQVTM and CDR2 ANQGSEA. V shed 6 bases and J 7 bases; nucleotides not matched to a gene: 12. There are 15 residues in the CDR3. Produced via immunoSEQ multiplex PCR; TCRdb's table is partial and in-frame only. The sample consists of over 40,000 clones, approximately 95% of them appearing once. The chain has TRBV29-1 and TRBJ2-1; TRBD1 agrees at 10 bases. This TCR derives from a human donor who was the organ donor for an intestinal transplant. The source material was unstimulated CD8+ T cells sorted from spleen or lymph node cells, sampled before transplant. The CDR3 is CSVFSPGQGRNEQFF. The CDR3 DNA is TGCAGCGTATTCTCTCCGGGACAGGGGAGGAATGAGCAGTTCTTC.